A single sample is the source of the 11 T cell receptor beta chains below, sequenced in a study of T cell responses to AZD1222 COVID-19 vaccine. Profiled with immunoSEQ multiplex PCR; TCRdb holds only in-frame clones, not every one. The sample holds under 100,000 clones, 89% seen once. The specimen comprised peripheral blood, sampled 28 days after the second AZD1222 dose. The receptors originated from an adult who received the AZD1222 COVID-19 vaccine.

This sequence joins TRBV5-6 and TRBJ2-7; D may be TRBD1 (5 bases). With 0 bases removed from V and 2 bases from J, the gap between germline ends came to 15 bases. Germline-derived CDR1 and CDR2 are SGHDT and YYEEEE. CDR3 length equals 16 residues. The CDR3 sequence is CASSLGGAGRTYEQYF. CDR3 nucleotides: TGTGCCAGCAGCTTGGGGGGCGCAGGGCGAACCTACGAGCAGTACTTC. Combining the CDR3 with reference TRBV5-6 and TRBJ2-7 gives the whole variable domain DAGVTQSPTHLIKTRGQQVTLRCSPKSGHDTVSWYQQALGQGPQFIFQYYEEEERQRGNFPDRFSGHQFPNYSSELNVNALLLGDSALYLCASSLGGAGRTYEQYFGPGTRLTVT.

V and J are TRBV10-3 and TRBJ1-2; 10 bases agree with TRBD1. This CDR3 is built from 17 residues. With 3 bases clipped from V and 7 bases from J, the junction kept 14 bases outside the gene matches. The germline V gene encodes CDR1 ENHRY and CDR2 SYGVKD. Here the CDR3 reads CAISEPVKLDRGPGYTF. CDR3 sequence (DNA): TGTGCCATCAGTGAACCCGTTAAGTTAGACAGGGGGCCTGGCTACACCTTC.

This clone was seen a single time. The rearrangement joins TRBV3-1 (or the pseudogene TRBV3-2) to TRBJ1-2, with 7 bases aligning to TRBD1. This CDR3 contains 16 residues. Germline CDR1 LGHDT, CDR2 YNNKEL (reference sequence). Trimming removed 2 bases from V and 1 base from J; junction bases left unmatched: 7. CDR3 in amino acids: CASSQRQGGLNYGYTF. The CDR3 DNA reads as TGTGCCAGCAGCCAACGACAGGGTGGTCTTAACTATGGCTACACCTTC.

The chain's CDR3 is CASSPGTGSYGYTF. CDR3 coding DNA: TGTGCCAGCAGTCCCGGGACAGGATCCTATGGCTACACCTTC. The V call is TRBV27, the J call TRBJ1-2, with 8 nucleotides matching TRBD1. CDR1 and CDR2 from the germline V gene are MNHEY and SMNVEV (reference sequence). The CDR3 covers 14 residues. Trimming removed 5 bases from V and 4 bases from J; junction bases left unmatched: 6.

The rearrangement uses TRBV6-5 and TRBJ1-5; D is possibly TRBD1 (5 bases). This CDR3 is 15 amino acids long. V lost 0 bases and J lost 1, with 7 bases in between. Germline CDR1 MNHEY, CDR2 SVGAGI. CDR3 in amino acids: CASSYSRGSNQPQHF. In DNA form, the CDR3 reads TGTGCCAGCAGTTACTCGCGGGGGAGCAATCAGCCCCAGCATTTT.

The chain couples TRBV2 to TRBJ1-6; 7 bases are a match to TRBD1. The V segment lost 7 bases and the J segment 7 bases; nucleotides outside the gene matches: 1. The CDR3 sequence is 12 residues long. Germline CDR1 SNHLY, CDR2 FYNNEI. CDR3 amino acids: CASIRGNSPLHF. The DNA for the CDR3 is TGTGCCAGCATCAGGGGGAATTCACCCCTCCACTTT.

The chain recombines TRBV19 with TRBJ1-5; D unclear. V lost 5 bases to trimming and J lost 2 bases, with 7 bases between them. The CDR3 runs 13 residues. CDR1 is LNHDA and CDR2 is SQIVND in the germline V gene (reference sequence). The CDR3 sequence: CASSYGGNQPQHF. In DNA form, the CDR3 reads TGTGCCAGTAGTTACGGGGGCAATCAGCCCCAGCATTTT.

The rearrangement links TRBV4-1 to TRBJ2-7, with a weak D call TRBD1 (5 bases). Trimming stripped 1 base from V and 3 bases from J, with 16 bases between. The germline V gene encodes CDR1 MGHRA and CDR2 YSYEKL. The CDR3 covers 16 residues. Here the CDR3 DNA reads TGCGCCAGCAGCCAAGTTTTGTCAGGGCAGGGCTACGAGCAGTACTTC. Encoded protein: CASSQVLSGQGYEQYF.

V and J are TRBV4-2 and TRBJ2-3; 7 bases map to TRBD1. The trim removed 3 bases at V and 6 bases at J, leaving 6 bases unmatched. The CDR3 is 14 amino acids. CDR1 LGHNA and CDR2 YNFKEQ come from the germline V gene. In DNA form, the CDR3 reads TGTGCCAGCAGCCAGGGAGAGGGGGCTGATACGCAGTATTTT. It yields the protein CASSQGEGADTQYF.

This clone was observed once. The chain combines TRBV5-1 with TRBJ1-4; possibly TRBD1 for D (5 bases). Germline V gene data show CDR1 as SGHRS and CDR2 as YFSETQ. There are 16 residues in the CDR3. Deletions cut 4 bases from V and 7 bases from J, with 20 bases between. CDR3 bases: TGCGCCAGCAGCCCGGTTATATCTGCAAGGGGTGAAAAACTGTTTTTT. This codes for CASSPVISARGEKLFF.

This chain joins TRBV7-2 and TRBJ2-3; D might be TRBD2 (6 bases). Germline CDR1 is SGHTA and CDR2 is FQGNSA. V lost 5 bases, J lost 10 bases, and 16 bases lay in between. There are 13 residues in the CDR3. The CDR3 loop is CASSASAGGAQYF. The DNA for the CDR3 is TGTGCCAGCAGCGCGAGCGCTGGCGGGGCGCAGTATTTT.